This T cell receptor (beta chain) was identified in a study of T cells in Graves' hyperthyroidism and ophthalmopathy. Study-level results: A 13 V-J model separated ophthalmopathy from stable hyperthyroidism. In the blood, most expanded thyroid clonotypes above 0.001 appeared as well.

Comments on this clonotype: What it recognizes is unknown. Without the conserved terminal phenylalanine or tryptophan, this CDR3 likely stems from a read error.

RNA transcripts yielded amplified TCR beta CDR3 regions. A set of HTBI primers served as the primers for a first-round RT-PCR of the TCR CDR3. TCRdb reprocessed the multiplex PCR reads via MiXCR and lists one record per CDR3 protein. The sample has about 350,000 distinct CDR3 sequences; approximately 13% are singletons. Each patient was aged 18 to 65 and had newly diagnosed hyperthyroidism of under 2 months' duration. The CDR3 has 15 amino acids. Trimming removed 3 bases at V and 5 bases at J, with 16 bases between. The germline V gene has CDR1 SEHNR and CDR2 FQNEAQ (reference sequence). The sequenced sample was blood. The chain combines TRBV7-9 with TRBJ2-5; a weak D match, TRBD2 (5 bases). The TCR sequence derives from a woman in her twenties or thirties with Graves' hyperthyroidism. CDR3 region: CASSFLVGVRETQYS. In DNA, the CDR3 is TGTGCCAGCAGCTTCTTGGTGGGAGTACGGGAGACCCAGTACTCC.